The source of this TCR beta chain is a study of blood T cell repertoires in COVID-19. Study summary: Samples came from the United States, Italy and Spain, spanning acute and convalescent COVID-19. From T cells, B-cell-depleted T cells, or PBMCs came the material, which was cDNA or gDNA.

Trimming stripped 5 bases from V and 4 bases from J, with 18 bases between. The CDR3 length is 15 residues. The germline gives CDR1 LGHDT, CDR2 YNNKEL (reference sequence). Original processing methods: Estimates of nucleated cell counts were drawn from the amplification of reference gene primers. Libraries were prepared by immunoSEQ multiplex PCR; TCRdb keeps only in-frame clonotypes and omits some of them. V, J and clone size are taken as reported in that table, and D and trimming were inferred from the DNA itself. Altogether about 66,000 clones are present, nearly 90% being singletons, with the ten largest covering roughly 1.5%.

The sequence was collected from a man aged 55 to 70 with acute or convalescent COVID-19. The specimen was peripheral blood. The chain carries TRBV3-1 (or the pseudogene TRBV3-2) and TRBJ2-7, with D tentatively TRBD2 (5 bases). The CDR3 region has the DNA TGTGCCAGCAGCAAGCGGACGACTTGGAGTTACGAGCAGTACTTC. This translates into CASSKRTTWSYEQYF.